Shown below are 20 T cell receptor beta chains from a single sample sequenced in a study of control samples from healthy donors and cancer patients. The table came from immunoSEQ multiplex PCR; TCRdb's copy has only in-frame clones and leaves some out. This sample has 95,000 to 150,000 clones, with approximately 90% found just once. Sample: blood. The receptors shown here come from a young man in good health.

The chain carries TRBV7-6 and TRBJ1-3; 7 bases are shared with TRBD1. CDR3 length: 16 residues. Germline V gene sequence: CDR1 SGHVS, CDR2 FNYEAQ. Trimming removed 5 bases from V and 3 bases from J; junction bases left unmatched: 10. CDR3 sequence: CASSVMSGGYGNTIYF. CDR3 in DNA: TGTGCCAGCAGCGTTATGTCAGGGGGTTATGGAAACACCATATATTTT.

The genes are TRBV5-1 and TRBJ1-5; D might be TRBD1 (5 bases). The germline CDR1 and CDR2 sequences are SGHRS and YFSETQ. The CDR3 contains 13 residues. The V and J ends lost 5 bases and 1 base respectively, with 7 bases between them. CDR3 sequence reads: CASSRDSNQPQHF. The CDR3 DNA is TGCGCCAGCAGTCGGGACAGCAATCAGCCCCAGCATTTT. Full variable domain (missing parts from reference TRBV5-1 and TRBJ1-5): KAGVTQTPRYLIKTRGQQVTLSCSPISGHRSVSWYQQTPGQGLQFLFEYFSETQRNKGNFPGRFSGRQFSNSRSEMNVSTLELGDSALYLCASSRDSNQPQHFGDGTRLSIL.

The CDR3 sequence: CASSQRGAKNTEAFF. CDR3 DNA: TGTGCCAGCAGCCAACGGGGGGCTAAGAACACTGAAGCTTTCTTT. V and J are TRBV3-1 (or the pseudogene TRBV3-2) and TRBJ1-1; the D gene is possibly TRBD1 (6 bases). V lost 2 bases and J lost 1, with 11 bases in between. The germline V gene encodes CDR1 LGHDT and CDR2 YNNKEL (reference sequence). CDR3 length equals 15 residues.

The rearrangement joins TRBV24-1 to TRBJ2-2; D unclear. From germline, CDR1 is KGHDR and CDR2 SFDVKD. This CDR3 comprises 12 residues. V lost 6 bases and J lost 5, with 6 bases in between. CDR3 DNA: TGTGCCACCAGTAGGTTAACCGGGGAGCTGTTTTTT. This codes for CATSRLTGELFF.

The sample holds a few counts of this clone. This chain uses TRBV24-1 with TRBJ2-5, with D possibly being TRBD1 (5 bases). The CDR3 covers 15 residues. Germline CDR1 and CDR2: KGHDR and SFDVKD. V was pared by 4 bases and J by 4 bases, with 15 bases between. The DNA for the CDR3 is TGTGCCACCAGTGACACTTCCCAGGGTACAGAGACCCAGTACTTC. It yields the protein CATSDTSQGTETQYF.

This clone has more than one count but fewer than ten. This chain joins TRBV7-8 and TRBJ2-4; 13 bases match TRBD2. This CDR3 is 14 amino acids long. Germline CDR1 reads SGHVS; CDR2 reads FQNEAQ. V lost 2 bases, J lost 9 bases, and 1 base stayed unmatched. The CDR3 is CASSLTSGGAIQYF. Written as DNA, the CDR3 is TGTGCCAGCAGCTTAACTAGCGGGGGGGCCATTCAGTACTTC.

The rearrangement joins TRBV28 to TRBJ2-6; D call uncertain. CDR3 length: 13 amino acids. Trimming took off 1 base at V and 2 bases at J, with 0 bases between the two ends. Per the germline V gene, CDR1 is MDHEN and CDR2 is SYDVKM. The CDR3 sequence: CASSLSGANVLTF. CDR3 bases: TGTGCCAGCAGTTTATCTGGGGCCAACGTCCTGACTTTC.

The gene calls are TRBV15 and TRBJ1-2; D not resolved. V shed 0 bases and J shed 5 bases, with 4 bases lying between them. CDR1 is LNHNV, CDR2 YYDKDF, per germline (reference sequence). This CDR3 region has 12 residues. CDR3 coding DNA: TGTGCCACCAGCAGAGATCGATATGGCTACACCTTC. Its translation: CATSRDRYGYTF.

CDR3 sequence (DNA): TGCGCCAGCAGCTTGTATACCCCCAGAGATTCTAACTATGGCTACACCTTC. Its translation: CASSLYTPRDSNYGYTF. This chain uses TRBV5-1 with TRBJ1-2, with D uncertain. V lost 1 base to trimming and J lost 0 bases, with 16 bases between them. CDR3 length equals 17 residues. The germline V gene encodes CDR1 SGHRS and CDR2 YFSETQ.

The chain links TRBV11-2 to TRBJ1-3; D gene uncertain. Trimming stripped 0 bases from V and 4 bases from J, with 22 bases between. Germline V gene data show CDR1 as SGHAT and CDR2 as FQNNGV. This CDR3 is built from 19 residues. This CDR3 is CASSLDRGDFLGSGNTIYF. For the CDR3, the DNA is TGTGCCAGCAGCTTAGATCGGGGAGACTTCCTGGGTTCGGGAAACACCATATATTTT.

V usage is TRBV7-7 and J usage is TRBJ2-3; D is ambiguous. V was shortened by 1 base and J by 7 bases, with 9 bases between the two germline ends. Germline CDR1 SSHAT, CDR2 FNYEAQ (reference sequence). The CDR3 length is 13 residues. Written as DNA, the CDR3 is TGTGCCAGCAGCTTAGGCGCTGAATATACGCAGTATTTT. Translated: CASSLGAEYTQYF.

The CDR3 spells CASSYTGELFF. CDR3 bases: TGTGCCAGCAGTTACACCGGGGAGCTGTTTTTT. V usage is TRBV7-9 and J usage is TRBJ2-2; no reliable D call. The CDR3 extends over 11 amino acids. Trimming cost V 6 bases and J 3 bases, with 2 bases left between them. Germline CDR1 reads SEHNR; CDR2 reads FQNEAQ (reference sequence).

The rearrangement joins TRBV5-1 to TRBJ2-3; tentatively, D is TRBD2 (7 bases). Germline CDR1 and CDR2: SGHRS and YFSETQ. This CDR3 comprises 15 residues. Trimming took off 0 bases at V and 5 bases at J, with 13 bases between the two ends. The CDR3 DNA is TGCGCCAGCAGCTTGGAAACGGGGGGACAAGATACGCAGTATTTT. Amino acids: CASSLETGGQDTQYF. Complete variable domain (other parts from reference TRBV5-1 and TRBJ2-3): KAGVTQTPRYLIKTRGQQVTLSCSPISGHRSVSWYQQTPGQGLQFLFEYFSETQRNKGNFPGRFSGRQFSNSRSEMNVSTLELGDSALYLCASSLETGGQDTQYFGPGTRLTVL.

The chain combines TRBV6-1 with TRBJ1-1, with D unresolved. Trimming removed 2 bases at V and 1 base at J, with 11 bases between. This CDR3 is 15 amino acids long. CDR1 and CDR2 from the germline V gene are MNHNS and SASEGT. DNA for the CDR3: TGTGCCAGCAGTGAAATGTTCGGGCAGAACACTGAAGCTTTCTTT. Amino acid sequence: CASSEMFGQNTEAFF.

The chain links TRBV15 to TRBJ1-4, with 9 positions matching TRBD1. Germline values: CDR1 LNHNV, CDR2 YYDKDF (reference sequence). Trimming removed 1 base from V and 5 bases from J; junction bases left unmatched: 2. The CDR3 runs 15 residues. The chain's CDR3 is CATSRGQGGNEKLFF. The CDR3 DNA reads as TGTGCCACCAGCAGAGGACAGGGGGGGAATGAAAAACTGTTTTTT.

The rearrangement joins TRBV5-1 to TRBJ1-1; no clear D gene. This CDR3 has 14 residues. Trimming pared 0 bases from V and 1 base from J, leaving 7 bases between. Per germline, CDR1 SGHRS and CDR2 YFSETQ. The CDR3 here is CASSLVMGNTEAFF. The CDR3 DNA sequence: TGCGCCAGCAGCTTGGTGATGGGGAACACTGAAGCTTTCTTT. The complete variable domain, with remaining parts taken from reference TRBV5-1 and TRBJ1-1, reads KAGVTQTPRYLIKTRGQQVTLSCSPISGHRSVSWYQQTPGQGLQFLFEYFSETQRNKGNFPGRFSGRQFSNSRSEMNVSTLELGDSALYLCASSLVMGNTEAFFGQGTRLTVV.

V and J are TRBV11-3 and TRBJ2-2; 11 bases match TRBD2. This CDR3 spans 16 amino acids. Trimming cost V 3 bases and J 2 bases; bases outside gene matches: 2. Germline lookup yields CDR1 SGHNT and CDR2 YENEEA. DNA of the CDR3: TGTGCCAGCAGCTTCCGACTAGCGGGAAACACCGGGGAGCTGTTTTTT. Protein: CASSFRLAGNTGELFF. Filled out from reference TRBV11-3 and TRBJ2-2, the complete variable domain reads EAGVVQSPRYKIIEKKQPVAFWCNPISGHNTLYWYLQNLGQGPELLIRYENEEAVDDSQLPKDRFSAERLKGVDSTLKIQPAELGDSAVYLCASSFRLAGNTGELFFGEGSRLTVL.

V gene TRBV7-7 combines with J gene TRBJ1-5; TRBD1 matches 7 bases. Germline CDR1 is SSHAT and CDR2 is FNYEAQ (reference sequence). The CDR3 runs 15 residues. The ends lost 5 bases at V and 0 bases at J; junction bases unmatched: 4. The CDR3 spells CASSRQGYSNQPQHF. The CDR3 bases are TGTGCCAGCAGCCGACAGGGCTATAGCAATCAGCCCCAGCATTTT.

Only a few counts were recorded for this clone. The gene calls are TRBV29-1 and TRBJ1-1, with D possibly matching TRBD1 (5 bases). Trimming removed 5 bases from V and 1 base from J, with 14 bases in between. The CDR3 extends over 14 amino acids. The V gene's germline CDR1 is SQVTM and CDR2 ANQGSEA. This chain's CDR3 is CSVLTAGWNTEAFF. The CDR3 DNA sequence: TGCAGCGTTCTCACGGCAGGGTGGAACACTGAAGCTTTCTTT. Supplemented by reference TRBV29-1 and TRBJ1-1, the full variable domain reads SAVISQKPSRDICQRGTSLTIQCQVDSQVTMMFWYRQQPGQSLTLIATANQGSEATYESGFVIDKFPISRPNLTFSTLTVSNMSPEDSSIYLCSVLTAGWNTEAFFGQGTRLTVV.

CDR3 sequence (DNA): TGTGCCAGCAGCCAAGGAAGTCAACCCCTCCACTTT. Encoded protein: CASSQGSQPLHF. This rearrangement joins TRBV3-1 (or the pseudogene TRBV3-2) to TRBJ1-6; D gene uncertain. The V end was cut by 1 base, the J end by 12 bases, with 7 bases between. Germline CDR1 and CDR2: LGHDT and YNNKEL (reference sequence). The CDR3 is 12 residues long.